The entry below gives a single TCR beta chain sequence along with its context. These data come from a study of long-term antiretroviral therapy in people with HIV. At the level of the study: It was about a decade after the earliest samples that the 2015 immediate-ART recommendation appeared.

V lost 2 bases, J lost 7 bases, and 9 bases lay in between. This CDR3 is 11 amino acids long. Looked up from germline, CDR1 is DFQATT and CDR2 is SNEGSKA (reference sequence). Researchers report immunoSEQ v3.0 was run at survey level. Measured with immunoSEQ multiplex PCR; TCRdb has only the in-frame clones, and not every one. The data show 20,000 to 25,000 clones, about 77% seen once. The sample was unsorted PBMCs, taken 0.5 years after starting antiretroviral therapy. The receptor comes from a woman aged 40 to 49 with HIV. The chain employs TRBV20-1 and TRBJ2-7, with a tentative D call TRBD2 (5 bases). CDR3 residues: CSARSTGEQYF. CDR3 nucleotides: TGCAGTGCTAGAAGTACGGGGGAGCAGTACTTC.